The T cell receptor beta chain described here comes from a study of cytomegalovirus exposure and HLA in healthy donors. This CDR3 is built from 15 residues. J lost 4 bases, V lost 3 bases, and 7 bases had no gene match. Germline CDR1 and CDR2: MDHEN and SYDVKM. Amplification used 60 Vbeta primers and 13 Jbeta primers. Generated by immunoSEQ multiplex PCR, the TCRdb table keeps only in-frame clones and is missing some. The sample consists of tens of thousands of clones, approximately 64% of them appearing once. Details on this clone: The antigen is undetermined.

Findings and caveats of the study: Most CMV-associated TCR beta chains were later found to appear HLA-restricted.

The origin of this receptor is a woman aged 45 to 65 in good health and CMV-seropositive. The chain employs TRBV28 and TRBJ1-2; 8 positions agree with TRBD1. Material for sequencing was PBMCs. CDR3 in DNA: TGTGCCAGCAGTTTGTCCGGGACAGGCTTCTATGGCTACACCTTC. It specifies CASSLSGTGFYGYTF.